Presented here are 4 T cell receptor beta chains from one specimen sequenced in a study of T cell changes during pregnancy in multiple sclerosis. TCRdb keeps only in-frame clones here, not all; method: immunoSEQ multiplex PCR. The sample shows approximately 43,000 clones, approximately 80% of them seen only once. The specimen was CD4+ T cells from peripheral blood mononuclear cells, collected before pregnancy. The receptors stem from a female donor with multiple sclerosis, enrolled in a pregnancy study.

The chain joins TRBV12-1 to TRBJ2-7; the table's D call, TRBD1, was not checked against the DNA. TRBV12-1 is shown as a pseudogene. This CDR3 is built from 19 residues. The CDR3 sequence is CASSFRFMAGTGGSCEQYF. The CDR3 nucleotides read TGTGCCAGCAGCTTTCGGTTTATGGCCGGGACAGGGGGATCTTGCGAGCAGTACTTC.

The chain employs TRBV29-1 and TRBJ2-1; 8 positions match TRBD2. V lost 4 bases to trimming and J lost 0 bases; unmatched junction nucleotides: 5. CDR1 and CDR2 (germline): SQVTM, ANQGSEA. The CDR3 is made up of 15 amino acids. In nucleotides, the CDR3 is TGCAGCGTTGTTTTAGCGGGGAGCTCCTACAATGAGCAGTTCTTC. Its translation is CSVVLAGSSYNEQFF.

This chain links TRBV27 with TRBJ2-7; 9 bases are shared with TRBD1. The CDR3 spans 16 residues. Germline V CDR1 and CDR2: MNHEY, SMNVEV (reference sequence). V was clipped by 6 bases and J by 3 bases; unmatched bases: 12. The CDR3 loop reads CASSLSGTGHIYEQYF. The CDR3 region has the DNA TGTGCCAGCAGCCTCTCCGGGACAGGGCACATCTACGAGCAGTACTTC.

This chain links TRBV5-1 with TRBJ2-6; weak D call: TRBD1 (5 bases). Trimming cost V 8 bases and J 2 bases, with 11 bases left between them. The CDR3 is 14 residues long. Germline assignment: CDR1 SGHRS and CDR2 YFSETQ. The CDR3 region is CASGQGAGANVLTF. Here the CDR3 DNA reads TGCGCCAGTGGGCAAGGGGCTGGGGCCAACGTCCTGACTTTC.